This T cell receptor (beta chain) was sequenced for a study of cytomegalovirus exposure and HLA in healthy donors. Regarding the study as a whole: The classifier, whose performance was assessed in both the original and validation cohorts, reportedly diagnosed cytomegalovirus status with high specificity and sensitivity.

CDR3 length: 14 residues. V lost 7 bases, J lost 6 bases, and 10 bases stayed unmatched. Per the germline V gene, CDR1 is SQVTM and CDR2 is ANQGSEA. The PCR ran on 60 Vbeta and 13 Jbeta primers. Libraries were prepared by immunoSEQ multiplex PCR; TCRdb keeps only in-frame clonotypes and omits some of them. The sample has around 95,000 clones, approximately 80% seen once. Concerning this clone: The antigen is unknown.

The sequence was obtained from a woman aged 40-49 years in good health and CMV-seropositive. The gene calls are TRBV29-1 and TRBJ2-2; TRBD1 aligns across 8 bases. The sample consisted of PBMCs. CDR3 region: CSACRDRGSGELFF. The CDR3, as DNA: TGCAGCGCGTGTCGAGACAGGGGTTCCGGGGAGCTGTTTTTT.